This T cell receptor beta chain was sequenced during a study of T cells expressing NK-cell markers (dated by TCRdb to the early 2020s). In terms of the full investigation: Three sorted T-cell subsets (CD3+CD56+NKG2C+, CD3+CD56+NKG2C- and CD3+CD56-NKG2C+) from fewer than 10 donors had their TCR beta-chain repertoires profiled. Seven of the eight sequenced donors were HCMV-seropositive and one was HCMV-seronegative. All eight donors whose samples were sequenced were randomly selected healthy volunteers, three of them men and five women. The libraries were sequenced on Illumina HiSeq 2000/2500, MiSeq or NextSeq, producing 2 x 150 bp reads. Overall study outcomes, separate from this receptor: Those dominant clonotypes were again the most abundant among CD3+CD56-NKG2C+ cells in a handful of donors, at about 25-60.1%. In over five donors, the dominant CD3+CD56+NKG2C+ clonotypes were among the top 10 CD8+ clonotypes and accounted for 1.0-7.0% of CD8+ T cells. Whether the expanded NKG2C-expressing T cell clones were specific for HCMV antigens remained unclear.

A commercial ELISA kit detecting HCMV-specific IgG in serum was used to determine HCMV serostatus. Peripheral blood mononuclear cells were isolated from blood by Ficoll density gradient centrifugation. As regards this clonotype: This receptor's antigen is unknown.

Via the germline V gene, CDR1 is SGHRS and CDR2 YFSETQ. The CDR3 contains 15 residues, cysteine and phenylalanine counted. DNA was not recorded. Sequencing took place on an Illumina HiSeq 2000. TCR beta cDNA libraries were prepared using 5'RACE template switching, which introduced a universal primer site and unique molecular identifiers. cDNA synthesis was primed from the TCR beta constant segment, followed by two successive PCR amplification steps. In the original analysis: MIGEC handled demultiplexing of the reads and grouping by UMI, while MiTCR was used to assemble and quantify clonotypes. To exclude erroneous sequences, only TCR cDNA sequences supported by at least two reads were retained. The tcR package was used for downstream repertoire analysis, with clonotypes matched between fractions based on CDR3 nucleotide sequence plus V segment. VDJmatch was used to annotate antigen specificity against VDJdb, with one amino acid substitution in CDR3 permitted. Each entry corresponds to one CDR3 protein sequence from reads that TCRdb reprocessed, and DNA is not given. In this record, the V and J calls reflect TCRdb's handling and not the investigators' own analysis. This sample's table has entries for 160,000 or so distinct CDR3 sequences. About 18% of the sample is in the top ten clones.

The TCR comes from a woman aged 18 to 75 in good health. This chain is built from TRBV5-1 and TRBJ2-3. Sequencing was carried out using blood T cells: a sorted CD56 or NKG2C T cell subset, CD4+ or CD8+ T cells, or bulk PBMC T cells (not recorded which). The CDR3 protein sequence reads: CASSLDSLSTDTQYF. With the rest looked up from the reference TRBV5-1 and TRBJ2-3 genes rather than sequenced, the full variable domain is KAGVTQTPRYLIKTRGQQVTLSCSPISGHRSVSWYQQTPGQGLQFLFEYFSETQRNKGNFPGRFSGRQFSNSRSEMNVSTLELGDSALYLCASSLDSLSTDTQYFGPGTRLTVL.